One T cell receptor beta chain is described in this entry. The data were taken from a study of T cell changes during pregnancy in multiple sclerosis. Measured with immunoSEQ multiplex PCR; TCRdb has only the in-frame clones, and not every one. The table shows approximately 100,000 clones, with approximately 94% occurring only once. This sample comprised peripheral blood, obtained in the third trimester of pregnancy. The origin of this receptor is a female donor with multiple sclerosis, enrolled in a pregnancy study.

As DNA, the CDR3 is TGTGCCAGCAGCGCAACGGTCCAACTCAAGACTGGGGCCAACGTCCTGACTTTC. As protein: CASSATVQLKTGANVLTF. V is TRBV14 and J is TRBJ2-6; the D is unclear. Germline V CDR1 and CDR2: SGHDN, FVKESK. This CDR3 has 18 amino acids. V was cut by 5 bases and J by 2 bases, with 19 bases left in between.